Listed below are T cell receptor beta chains from one sample, sequenced in a study of T cells in localized non-small cell lung cancer. Produced via immunoSEQ multiplex PCR; TCRdb's table is partial and in-frame only. This table has about 52,000 clones, approximately 90% appearing once. The sample in question was peripheral blood, obtained before any cancer treatment. These receptors came from a male donor at least 60 years old with stage III squamous cell lung carcinoma. Both conserved end residues are part of each CDR3. Each record gives: CDR3 DNA, CDR3 protein, D gene, V gene, J gene, clone size. The D gene is left open where the match is weak. Expanded clones are given a class, and other clones once, few, many or no size at all.

cdr3_nt: TGTGCCAGCAGCTTAACCAGGGACACCGGGGAGCTGTTTTTT
cdr3_aa: CASSLTRDTGELFF
d_call: NA
v_call: TRBV7-2
j_call: TRBJ2-2
clone_size: NA

cdr3_nt: TGTGCCATCAGTGTCGGGACAGGGGGGACTGAAGCTTTCTTT
cdr3_aa: CAISVGTGGTEAFF
d_call: TRBD1
v_call: TRBV10-3
j_call: TRBJ1-1
clone_size: NA

cdr3_nt: TGTGCCAGCAGCCCTCGTACCAATGAAAAACTGTTTTTT
cdr3_aa: CASSPRTNEKLFF
d_call: NA
v_call: TRBV7-6
j_call: TRBJ1-4
clone_size: few

cdr3_nt: TGTGCCAGCAGCGTAGAGCCTGGGGCCAACGTCCTGACTTTC
cdr3_aa: CASSVEPGANVLTF
d_call: NA
v_call: TRBV9
j_call: TRBJ2-6
clone_size: NA

cdr3_nt: TGTGCCAGCAGTTATGGCAACATTCAGTACTTC
cdr3_aa: CASSYGNIQYF
d_call: NA
v_call: TRBV6-6
j_call: TRBJ2-4
clone_size: NA

cdr3_nt: TGTGCCATCAGCGATGACAGGGGGATCGAGACCCAGTACTTC
cdr3_aa: CAISDDRGIETQYF
d_call: TRBD1
v_call: TRBV10-3
j_call: TRBJ2-5
clone_size: NA

cdr3_nt: TGTGCCAGCAGCCAATCCAGTGGGGACAGGGGAATCTATGGCTACACCTTC
cdr3_aa: CASSQSSGDRGIYGYTF
d_call: TRBD1
v_call: TRBV16
j_call: TRBJ1-2
clone_size: NA

cdr3_nt: TGCGCCAGCAGCTTGGGGGACAGGGGTGCCTATGGCTACACCTTC
cdr3_aa: CASSLGDRGAYGYTF
d_call: TRBD1
v_call: TRBV5-1
j_call: TRBJ1-2
clone_size: NA

cdr3_nt: TGCGCCAGCAGCTCCCCGTACCAAGAGACCCAGTACTTC
cdr3_aa: CASSSPYQETQYF
d_call: NA
v_call: TRBV5-1
j_call: TRBJ2-5
clone_size: NA

cdr3_nt: TGTGCCTGGAGTACGGACAGGAGCAATCAGCCCCAGCATTTT
cdr3_aa: CAWSTDRSNQPQHF
d_call: TRBD1
v_call: TRBV30
j_call: TRBJ1-5
clone_size: few

cdr3_nt: TGTGCCAGTAGTAGCGGACGGGTATGGGGCTACACCTTC
cdr3_aa: CASSSGRVWGYTF
d_call: NA
v_call: TRBV19
j_call: TRBJ1-2
clone_size: NA

cdr3_nt: TGCGCCAGCAGCCTACGACTAGCGGTGACCTACAATGAGCAGTTCTTC
cdr3_aa: CASSLRLAVTYNEQFF
d_call: TRBD2
v_call: TRBV4-1
j_call: TRBJ2-1
clone_size: few

cdr3_nt: TGTGCCAGCAGCTTTAAAATTGTGACAGGGCAGAACACTGAAGCTTTCTTT
cdr3_aa: CASSFKIVTGQNTEAFF
d_call: TRBD1
v_call: TRBV7-6
j_call: TRBJ1-1
clone_size: NA

cdr3_nt: TGTGCCAGCAGCTTAGCGATGGGTACCGGAAACACCATATATTTT
cdr3_aa: CASSLAMGTGNTIYF
d_call: NA
v_call: TRBV7-6
j_call: TRBJ1-3
clone_size: NA

cdr3_nt: TGTGCCAGCAGTGGGGGCGCGGGAAACACCATATATTTT
cdr3_aa: CASSGGAGNTIYF
d_call: NA
v_call: TRBV28
j_call: TRBJ1-3
clone_size: NA

cdr3_nt: TGTGCCAGCAGTTTTATCGGGGGCAACTATGGCTACACCTTC
cdr3_aa: CASSFIGGNYGYTF
d_call: NA
v_call: TRBV28
j_call: TRBJ1-2
clone_size: once

cdr3_nt: TGTGCCAGCCGGGTGGGCGGGAGGAGCACAGATACGCAGTATTTT
cdr3_aa: CASRVGGRSTDTQYF
d_call: TRBD2
v_call: TRBV7-6
j_call: TRBJ2-3
clone_size: NA

cdr3_nt: TGTGCCAGCAGCCAAGCTGCCGGGTTACCCCAGCATTTT
cdr3_aa: CASSQAAGLPQHF
d_call: NA
v_call: TRBV7-3
j_call: TRBJ1-5
clone_size: NA

cdr3_nt: TGTGCCAGCAGCTTTCGCGGGAGGAGCTCCTACGAGCAGTACTTC
cdr3_aa: CASSFRGRSSYEQYF
d_call: TRBD2
v_call: TRBV7-3
j_call: TRBJ2-7
clone_size: NA

cdr3_nt: TGTGCCAGCAGCCCAACAGGGATGACCCAAGAGACCCAGTACTTC
cdr3_aa: CASSPTGMTQETQYF
d_call: NA
v_call: TRBV7-9
j_call: TRBJ2-5
clone_size: NA

cdr3_nt: TGCAGCGTTGAAGATTTATCCCCTGCGCAGTTCTTC
cdr3_aa: CSVEDLSPAQFF
d_call: NA
v_call: TRBV29-1
j_call: TRBJ2-1
clone_size: NA

cdr3_nt: TGTGCCAGCAGCACCACGGCCACTAGAGATAACACCGGGGAGCTGTTTTTT
cdr3_aa: CASSTTATRDNTGELFF
d_call: NA
v_call: TRBV7-2
j_call: TRBJ2-2
clone_size: NA

cdr3_nt: TGCGCCAGCAGCACAACCGGGACAGAGAATCAGCCCCAGCATTTT
cdr3_aa: CASSTTGTENQPQHF
d_call: TRBD1
v_call: TRBV5-1
j_call: TRBJ1-5
clone_size: NA

cdr3_nt: TGCGCCAGCAGCCAAGATTTCGGAAGGGGGGGACTAGGCGATCAGCCCCAGCATTTT
cdr3_aa: CASSQDFGRGGLGDQPQHF
d_call: NA
v_call: TRBV4-1
j_call: TRBJ1-5
clone_size: few

cdr3_nt: TGTGCCAGCAGGACAGCGGGGACGGTGCAATTCTTC
cdr3_aa: CASRTAGTVQFF
d_call: TRBD2
v_call: TRBV28
j_call: TRBJ2-1
clone_size: NA

cdr3_nt: TGCGCCAGCAGCTGGACGGACAGGGGTGAAAAACTGTTTTTT
cdr3_aa: CASSWTDRGEKLFF
d_call: TRBD1
v_call: TRBV5-1
j_call: TRBJ1-4
clone_size: NA

cdr3_nt: TGTGCCAGCAGTGATAACACCGCTGAAGCTTTCTTT
cdr3_aa: CASSDNTAEAFF
d_call: NA
v_call: TRBV2
j_call: TRBJ1-1
clone_size: NA

cdr3_nt: TGTGCCAGCAGCCCCCGGCGTAGCTACGAGCAGTACTTC
cdr3_aa: CASSPRRSYEQYF
d_call: NA
v_call: TRBV11-2
j_call: TRBJ2-7
clone_size: NA

cdr3_nt: TGCGCCAGCAGCTTGGATTACGGAGGGATACCTCCGAACACCGGGGAGCTGTTTTTT
cdr3_aa: CASSLDYGGIPPNTGELFF
d_call: NA
v_call: TRBV5-1
j_call: TRBJ2-2
clone_size: NA

cdr3_nt: TGTGCCAGCAGTTCGGGGGCAGGTGGCTACACCTTC
cdr3_aa: CASSSGAGGYTF
d_call: NA
v_call: TRBV6-5
j_call: TRBJ1-2
clone_size: NA

cdr3_nt: TGTGCCAGCAGTTCCCGTCCCGACACAGGCGGCTACACCTTC
cdr3_aa: CASSSRPDTGGYTF
d_call: NA
v_call: TRBV6-6
j_call: TRBJ1-2
clone_size: NA

cdr3_nt: TGTGCCAGCAGGATTGGGGTAAATAATTCACCCCTCCACTTT
cdr3_aa: CASRIGVNNSPLHF
d_call: NA
v_call: TRBV6-5
j_call: TRBJ1-6
clone_size: few

cdr3_nt: TGTGCCAGCAGCGCCCCGGGACAGGGACAAGAGACCCAGTACTTC
cdr3_aa: CASSAPGQGQETQYF
d_call: TRBD1
v_call: TRBV9
j_call: TRBJ2-5
clone_size: once

cdr3_nt: TGTGCCAGCAGCTTGGGGATAGTCGGACTAGCGGGGGACACAGATACGCAGTATTTT
cdr3_aa: CASSLGIVGLAGDTDTQYF
d_call: TRBD2
v_call: TRBV5-4
j_call: TRBJ2-3
clone_size: NA

cdr3_nt: TGTGCCAGCAGTACCGCAACCCCGGGACAGGGGAGGTACGAGCAGTACTTC
cdr3_aa: CASSTATPGQGRYEQYF
d_call: NA
v_call: TRBV21-1
j_call: TRBJ2-7
clone_size: few

cdr3_nt: TGTGCCAGTAGTACACACAGAAGAGGAGGCAATCAGCCCCAGCATTTT
cdr3_aa: CASSTHRRGGNQPQHF
d_call: NA
v_call: TRBV19
j_call: TRBJ1-5
clone_size: NA

cdr3_nt: TGTGCCACACACTCGGGGGAGCATCAGCCCCAGCATTTT
cdr3_aa: CATHSGEHQPQHF
d_call: NA
v_call: TRBV18
j_call: TRBJ1-5
clone_size: NA

cdr3_nt: TGTGCCAGCAGCTCGCTCAGGGCCGTAGGCACTGAAGCTTTCTTT
cdr3_aa: CASSSLRAVGTEAFF
d_call: NA
v_call: TRBV25-1
j_call: TRBJ1-1
clone_size: NA

cdr3_nt: TGTGCTAGTGGTTTGGGGCACGGAGCAAATGGCTACACCTTC
cdr3_aa: CASGLGHGANGYTF
d_call: NA
v_call: TRBV12-5
j_call: TRBJ1-2
clone_size: NA

cdr3_nt: TGTGCCAGCAGTTACTCGATTGCCGGAAGTGGAAACACCATATATTTT
cdr3_aa: CASSYSIAGSGNTIYF
d_call: NA
v_call: TRBV6-5
j_call: TRBJ1-3
clone_size: NA

cdr3_nt: TGTGCCAGCAGCCAGCGGGAGGGAGGGGACAATGAGCAGTTCTTC
cdr3_aa: CASSQREGGDNEQFF
d_call: TRBD2
v_call: TRBV4-2
j_call: TRBJ2-1
clone_size: NA

cdr3_nt: TGTGCCAGCAGGTCGATAGCGGGAGATCGGTACAATGAGCAGTTCTTC
cdr3_aa: CASRSIAGDRYNEQFF
d_call: TRBD2
v_call: TRBV6-6
j_call: TRBJ2-1
clone_size: NA

cdr3_nt: TGTGCCTGGAACCCCGGTGACAATCAGCCCCAGCATTTT
cdr3_aa: CAWNPGDNQPQHF
d_call: NA
v_call: TRBV30
j_call: TRBJ1-5
clone_size: NA